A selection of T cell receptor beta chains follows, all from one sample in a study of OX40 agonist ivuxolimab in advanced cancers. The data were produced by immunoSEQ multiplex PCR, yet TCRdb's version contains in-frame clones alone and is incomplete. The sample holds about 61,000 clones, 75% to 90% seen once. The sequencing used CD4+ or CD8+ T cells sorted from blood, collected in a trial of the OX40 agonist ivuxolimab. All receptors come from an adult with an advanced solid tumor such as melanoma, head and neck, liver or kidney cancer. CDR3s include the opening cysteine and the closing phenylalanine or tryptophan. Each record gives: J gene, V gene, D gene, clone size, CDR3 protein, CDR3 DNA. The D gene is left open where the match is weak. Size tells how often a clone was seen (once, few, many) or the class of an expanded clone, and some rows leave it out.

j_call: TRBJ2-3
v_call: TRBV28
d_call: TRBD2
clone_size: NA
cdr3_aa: CASSFGPSGSSTDTQYF
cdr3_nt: TGTGCCAGCAGTTTCGGCCCTAGCGGGAGTAGCACAGATACGCAGTATTTT

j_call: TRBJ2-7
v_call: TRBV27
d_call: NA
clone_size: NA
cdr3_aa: CASSPWGDRSYEQYF
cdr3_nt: TGTGCCAGCAGTCCCTGGGGGGATCGCTCCTACGAGCAGTACTTC

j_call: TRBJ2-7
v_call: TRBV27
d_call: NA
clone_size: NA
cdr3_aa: CASSLSGAASSYEQYF
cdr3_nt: TGTGCCAGCAGTTTATCGGGGGCGGCAAGCTCCTACGAGCAGTACTTC

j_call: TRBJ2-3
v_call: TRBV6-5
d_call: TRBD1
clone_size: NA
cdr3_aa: CASSLGQGGTDTQYF
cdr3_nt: TGTGCCAGCAGTTTGGGACAGGGCGGGACAGATACGCAGTATTTT

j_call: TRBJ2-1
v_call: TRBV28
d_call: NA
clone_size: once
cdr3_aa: CASSGISSYNEQFF
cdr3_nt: TGTGCCAGCAGTGGCATCAGCTCCTACAATGAGCAGTTCTTC

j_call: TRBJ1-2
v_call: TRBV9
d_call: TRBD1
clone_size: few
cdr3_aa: CASSGTGATGYTF
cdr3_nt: TGTGCCAGCTCCGGGACAGGGGCAACTGGCTACACCTTC

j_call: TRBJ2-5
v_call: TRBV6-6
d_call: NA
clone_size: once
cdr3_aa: CASWGFGQETQYF
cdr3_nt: TGTGCCAGCTGGGGTTTCGGGCAAGAGACCCAGTACTTC

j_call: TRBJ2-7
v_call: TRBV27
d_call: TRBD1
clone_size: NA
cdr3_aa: CASSPGTAGHEQYF
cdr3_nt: TGTGCCAGCAGTCCCGGGACAGCAGGCCACGAGCAGTACTTC

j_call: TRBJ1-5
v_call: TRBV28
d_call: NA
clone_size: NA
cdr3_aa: CASTPEFYSNQPQHF
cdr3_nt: TGTGCCAGCACCCCGGAATTTTATAGCAATCAGCCCCAGCATTTT

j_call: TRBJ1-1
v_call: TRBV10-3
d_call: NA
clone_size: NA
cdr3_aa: CAISESGDYTEAFF
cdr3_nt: TGTGCCATCAGTGAATCTGGAGACTACACTGAAGCTTTCTTT

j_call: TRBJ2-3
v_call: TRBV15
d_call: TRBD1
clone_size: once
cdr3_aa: CATSVTGALTDTQYF
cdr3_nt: TGTGCCACCAGCGTGACAGGGGCCCTCACAGATACGCAGTATTTT